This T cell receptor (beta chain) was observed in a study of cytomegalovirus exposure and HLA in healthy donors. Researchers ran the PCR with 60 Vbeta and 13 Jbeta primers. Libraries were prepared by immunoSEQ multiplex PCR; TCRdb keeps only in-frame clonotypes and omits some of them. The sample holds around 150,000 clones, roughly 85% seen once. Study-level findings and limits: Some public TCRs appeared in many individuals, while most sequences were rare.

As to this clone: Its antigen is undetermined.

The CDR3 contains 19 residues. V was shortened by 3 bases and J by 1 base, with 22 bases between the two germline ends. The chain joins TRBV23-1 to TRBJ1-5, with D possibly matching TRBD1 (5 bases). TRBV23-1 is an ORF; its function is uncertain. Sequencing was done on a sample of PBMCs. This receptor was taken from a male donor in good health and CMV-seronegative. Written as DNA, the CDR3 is TGCGCCAGCAGTCAGTGGCCGGGACGGGAGTGGATGAGCAATCAGCCCCAGCATTTT. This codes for CASSQWPGREWMSNQPQHF.